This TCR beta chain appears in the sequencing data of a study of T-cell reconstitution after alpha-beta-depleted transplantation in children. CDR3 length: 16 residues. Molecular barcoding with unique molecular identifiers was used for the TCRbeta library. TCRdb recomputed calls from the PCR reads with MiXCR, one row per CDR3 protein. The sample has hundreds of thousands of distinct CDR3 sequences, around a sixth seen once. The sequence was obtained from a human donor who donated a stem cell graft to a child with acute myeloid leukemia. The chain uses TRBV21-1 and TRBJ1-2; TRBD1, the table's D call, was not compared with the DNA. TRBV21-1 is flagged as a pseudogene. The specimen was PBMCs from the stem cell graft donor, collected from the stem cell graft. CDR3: CASSAEGGQGHYGYTF. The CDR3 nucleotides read TGTGCCAGCAGCGCCGAGGGCGGACAGGGTCACTATGGCTACACCTTC.